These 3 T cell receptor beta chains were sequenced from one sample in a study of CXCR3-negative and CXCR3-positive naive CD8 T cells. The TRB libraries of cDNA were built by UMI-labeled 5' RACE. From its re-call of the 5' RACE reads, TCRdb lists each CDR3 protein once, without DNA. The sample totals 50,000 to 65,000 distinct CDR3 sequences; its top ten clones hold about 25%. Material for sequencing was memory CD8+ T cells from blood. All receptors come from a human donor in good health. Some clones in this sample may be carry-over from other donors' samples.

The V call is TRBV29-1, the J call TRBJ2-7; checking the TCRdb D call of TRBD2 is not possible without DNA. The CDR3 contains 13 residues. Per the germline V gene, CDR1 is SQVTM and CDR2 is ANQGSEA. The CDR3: CSALAELAYEQYF.

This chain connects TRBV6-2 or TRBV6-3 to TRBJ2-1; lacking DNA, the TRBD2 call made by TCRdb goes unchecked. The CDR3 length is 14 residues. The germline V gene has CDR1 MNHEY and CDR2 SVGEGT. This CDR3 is CASRLAGPYNEQFF.

CDR3: CASSGGPSSYEQYF. The chain combines TRBV11-3 with TRBJ2-7; checking the TCRdb D call of TRBD2 is not possible without DNA. The CDR3 runs to 14 residues. Germline-derived CDR1 and CDR2 are SGHNT and YENEEA.